These T cell receptor beta chains were read from a single sample in a study of blood T cells in healthy people across ages. TCRdb re-analysed the 5' RACE reads in MiXCR, keeping a single row per CDR3 protein. Here the sample spans approximately 800,000 distinct CDR3 sequences, 45% to 70% being singletons. Input material: blood. Receptors originate from a middle-aged man in good health. The CDR3 runs from the conserved cysteine through the conserved F or W. Fields, in order: D gene, J gene, V gene, clone size, CDR3 DNA, CDR3 protein. The D gene is left open where the match is weak. Clone sizes are given selectively: once, few, many, or a class where the clone is expanded.

D: NA
J: TRBJ1-2
V: TRBV3-1
size: NA
DNA: TGTGCCAGCAGCCCCAGGGCTTTTGGGGATAATGGCTACACCTTC
CDR3: CASSPRAFGDNGYTF

D: TRBD2
J: TRBJ2-7
V: TRBV7-9
size: NA
DNA: TGTGCCAGCAGCTTAGCGTCCCCTCATCTGACTAGCGGGAGTTTCTACGAGCAGTACTTC
CDR3: CASSLASPHLTSGSFYEQYF

D: NA
J: TRBJ2-1
V: TRBV5-1
size: few
DNA: TGCGCCAGCAGCGGGCGGGGAGGCTCCAATGAGCAGTTCTTC
CDR3: CASSGRGGSNEQFF

D: NA
J: TRBJ2-5
V: TRBV20-1
size: few
DNA: TGCAGTGCTGGCGGAGTTTTGGGGGAGCAGTACTTC
CDR3: CSAGGVLGEQYF

D: TRBD2
J: TRBJ2-5
V: TRBV24-1
size: NA
DNA: TGTGCCACCAGTGATTGGTCACTAGCGGGAGGTTATGAGCAGTACTTC
CDR3: CATSDWSLAGGYEQYF

D: TRBD2
J: TRBJ2-7
V: TRBV28
size: once
DNA: TGTGCCACTGGGATGGGGGAGGGCTACGAGCAGTACTTC
CDR3: CATGMGEGYEQYF

D: NA
J: TRBJ2-1
V: TRBV27
size: few
DNA: TGTGCCAGCAGTTTTACAGGACCGAATGAGCAGTTCTTC
CDR3: CASSFTGPNEQFF

D: NA
J: TRBJ1-2
V: TRBV20-1
size: NA
DNA: TGCAGTGCTAGTAACAGATACTATGGCTACACCTTC
CDR3: CSASNRYYGYTF

D: NA
J: TRBJ1-2
V: TRBV29-1
size: NA
DNA: TGCAGCGTTGGGGACAACTATGGCTACACCTTC
CDR3: CSVGDNYGYTF

D: TRBD2
J: TRBJ2-1
V: TRBV7-3
size: NA
DNA: TGTGCCAGCAGCGGGGGACTAGCGGGAGCTTATGAGCAGTTCTTC
CDR3: CASSGGLAGAYEQFF

D: TRBD1
J: TRBJ2-5
V: TRBV27
size: few
DNA: TGTGCCAGCAGTGCCAACAGGGGCCGCAAAGAGACCCAGTACTTC
CDR3: CASSANRGRKETQYF

D: NA
J: TRBJ1-5
V: TRBV27
size: NA
DNA: TGTGCCAGCAGTTTCGTCTCAAGGGGCAATCAGCCCCAGCATTTT
CDR3: CASSFVSRGNQPQHF

D: NA
J: TRBJ2-2
V: TRBV7-6
size: NA
DNA: TGTGCCAGCAGCTTAGTCGTGACTCAGGCGCCCGGGGAGCTGTTTTTT
CDR3: CASSLVVTQAPGELFF

D: NA
J: TRBJ2-4
V: TRBV29-1
size: NA
DNA: TGCAGCGCGGAGGGACTGAGGGAGCAGTACTTC
CDR3: CSAEGLREQYF

D: NA
J: TRBJ1-1
V: TRBV5-5
size: NA
DNA: TGTGCCAGCAGCCTCCGGATATCGGACCTCCAGGCAGCTTTCTTT
CDR3: CASSLRISDLQAAFF

D: NA
J: TRBJ1-4
V: TRBV29-1
size: NA
DNA: TGCAGCGTTGGGCCGGCGGTAGGGACTAATGAAAAACTGTTTTTT
CDR3: CSVGPAVGTNEKLFF

D: TRBD1
J: TRBJ1-4
V: TRBV6-5
size: NA
DNA: TGTGCCAGCAGTTGGGACAGGGGGTCGAATGAAAAACTGTTTTTT
CDR3: CASSWDRGSNEKLFF

D: TRBD2
J: TRBJ2-5
V: TRBV11-2
size: NA
DNA: TGTGCCAGCAGCTTAGGTCTGGCGGGAGGGCCCGAGGAGACCCAGTACTTC
CDR3: CASSLGLAGGPEETQYF

D: TRBD2
J: TRBJ2-1
V: TRBV5-6
size: NA
DNA: TGTGCCAGCAGCCCCGGGACTAGGTTTGACAATGAGCAGTTCTTC
CDR3: CASSPGTRFDNEQFF

D: NA
J: TRBJ2-2
V: TRBV29-1
size: NA
DNA: TGCAGCGTCCTCAGGACAACTGATACGAACACCGGGGAGCTGTTTTTT
CDR3: CSVLRTTDTNTGELFF

D: NA
J: TRBJ2-1
V: TRBV28
size: NA
DNA: TGTGCCAGCAGTTTAAGTCCCCAGGGCAGTAAGCAGTTCTTC
CDR3: CASSLSPQGSKQFF

D: TRBD2
J: TRBJ2-5
V: TRBV7-9
size: NA
DNA: TGTGCCAGCAGCTTAGGACTAGCGGGCAACTCGTACCAAGAGACCCAGTACTTC
CDR3: CASSLGLAGNSYQETQYF

D: TRBD1
J: TRBJ1-5
V: TRBV29-1
size: NA
DNA: TGCAGCGCCAAAACCGGGACAGGGAGTATTCAGCCCCAGCATTTT
CDR3: CSAKTGTGSIQPQHF

D: NA
J: TRBJ1-1
V: TRBV6-2/TRBV6-3
size: NA
DNA: TGTGCCAGCAGGGATCAGGGGATTCGAGTGGTCACTGAAGCTTTCTTT
CDR3: CASRDQGIRVVTEAFF

D: TRBD2
J: TRBJ2-1
V: TRBV7-2
size: few
DNA: TGTGCCAGCACCCCGTCTAGAGGGTCAGCGGGAGGAGTCTATGAGCAGTTCTTC
CDR3: CASTPSRGSAGGVYEQFF

D: NA
J: TRBJ2-3
V: TRBV12-5
size: NA
DNA: TGTGCTAGTGGGCTGGGGGTTGGAGATACGCAGTATTTT
CDR3: CASGLGVGDTQYF

D: TRBD1
J: TRBJ2-7
V: TRBV4-2
size: NA
DNA: TGTGCCAGCACTAAACAGGGGGCGGAAATCGATGAGCAGTACTTC
CDR3: CASTKQGAEIDEQYF